This entry lists 12 T cell receptor beta chains sequenced from one sample in a study of blood T cell repertoires in COVID-19. Repertoires were generated with immunoSEQ multiplex PCR, while TCRdb's copy carries only in-frame clones and drops some. The data show about 220,000 clones, with 80% seen just once and approximately 7.2% held by the top ten. Sequenced: peripheral blood. Source of these receptors: a woman aged 65 to 85 with acute or convalescent COVID-19.

This clone was observed a single time. This sequence joins TRBV7-6 and TRBJ1-5; 8 bases map to TRBD1. The length of the CDR3 is 16 residues. Germline CDR1 SGHVS, CDR2 FNYEAQ. V shed 5 bases and J 1 base; nucleotides not matched to a gene: 7. The CDR3 sequence is CASSPRQGISNQPQHF. As DNA, the CDR3 is TGTGCCAGCAGCCCCCGACAGGGGATCAGCAATCAGCCCCAGCATTTT.

The chain carries TRBV30 and TRBJ1-2; D remains unclear. The length of the CDR3 is 12 residues. CDR1 is GTSNPN and CDR2 is SVGIG in the germline V gene (reference sequence). V lost 2 bases and J 4 bases, leaving 8 bases between the germline ends. CDR3 in DNA: TGTGCCTGGAGTACAGAAAGCTATGGCTACACCTTC. Translating it yields CAWSTESYGYTF.

The chain combines TRBV6-1 with TRBJ1-1, with a tentative D call TRBD1 (5 bases). From germline, CDR1 is MNHNS and CDR2 SASEGT. V was cut by 5 bases and J by 12 bases, with 16 bases left in between. The CDR3 is 12 residues long. The CDR3 nucleotides are TGTGCCAGCAGTTATGGGGGAGGGGAAACTTTCTTT. Protein sequence: CASSYGGGETFF.

The chain recombines TRBV2 with TRBJ1-2, with 10 bases fitting TRBD1. In germline, CDR1 is SNHLY, CDR2 FYNNEI. The CDR3 extends over 15 amino acids. V gave up 4 bases and J gave up 4 bases; unmatched junction bases: 6. CDR3 bases: TGTGCCAGCAGTGTAGGACAGGGGGAGATCTATGGCTACACCTTC. It encodes CASSVGQGEIYGYTF.

The chain carries TRBV5-6 and TRBJ1-1, with a tentative D call TRBD1 (6 bases). The germline CDR1 and CDR2 sequences are SGHDT and YYEEEE. The CDR3 sequence is 14 residues long. The V and J ends lost 1 base and 1 base respectively, with 8 bases between them. CDR3 nucleotide sequence: TGTGCCAGCAGCTTGACAGGGAGGAACACTGAAGCTTTCTTT. Translation: CASSLTGRNTEAFF.

The chain carries TRBV19 and TRBJ1-2; 8 bases line up with TRBD1. Germline V lookup: CDR1 LNHDA, CDR2 SQIVND (reference sequence). There are 16 residues in the CDR3. Germline trimming cut 6 bases from V and 8 bases from J; bases unmatched to any gene: 17. The CDR3 DNA sequence: TGTGCCAGTAGCGATCGGTTCGCGACAGGGGCTGGGGGCTACACCTTC. Its protein is CASSDRFATGAGGYTF.

V gene TRBV6-5 combines with J gene TRBJ1-1; D is unclear. CDR1 and CDR2 (germline): MNHEY, SVGAGI. The V and J ends lost 6 bases and 2 bases respectively, with 10 bases between them. The CDR3 spans 13 residues. CDR3 loop: CASRAGINTEAFF. For the CDR3, the DNA is TGTGCCAGCAGAGCAGGAATTAACACTGAAGCTTTCTTT.

The rearrangement joins TRBV10-3 to TRBJ2-7; the D is unclear. CDR3 length equals 13 residues. Germline V CDR1 and CDR2: ENHRY, SYGVKD. Trimming removed 3 bases from V and 6 bases from J, with 12 bases in between. CDR3 nucleotides: TGTGCCATCAGTGAACTACCAGCCACCGAGCAGTACTTC. Translation gives CAISELPATEQYF.

The genes are TRBV3-1 (or the pseudogene TRBV3-2) and TRBJ1-1; 10 bases line up with TRBD1. Per the germline V gene, CDR1 is LGHDT and CDR2 is YNNKEL (reference sequence). Trimming removed 7 bases from V and 1 base from J; junction bases left unmatched: 3. The CDR3 runs 14 residues. The CDR3 DNA sequence: TGTGCCAGCACCGGGACAGGGGCGAACACTGAAGCTTTCTTT. It encodes CASTGTGANTEAFF.

This chain joins TRBV30 and TRBJ2-3, with D possibly being TRBD1 (6 bases). CDR3 length: 13 residues. Germline V gives CDR1 GTSNPN, CDR2 SVGIG (reference sequence). The CDR3 spells CSYRVTSTDTQYF. The CDR3 bases are TGTTCCTACAGGGTTACTAGCACAGATACGCAGTATTTT.

This chain links TRBV12-5 with TRBJ2-1; a weak D match, TRBD1 (5 bases). Germline V gene data show CDR1 as LGHNT and CDR2 as FRNRAP. The CDR3 spans 14 residues. V was clipped by 3 bases and J by 6 bases, with 12 bases between them. This CDR3 is CASGFYQGSNEQFF. CDR3 bases: TGTGCTAGTGGTTTCTATCAGGGTAGCAATGAGCAGTTCTTC.

This clone has a handful of counts. This sequence joins TRBV29-1 and TRBJ2-5, with 7 bases identical to TRBD1. The V gene's germline CDR1 is SQVTM and CDR2 ANQGSEA. The trim removed 3 bases at V and 4 bases at J, leaving 5 bases unmatched. The CDR3 has 13 residues. CDR3 sequence: CSVELNRGETQYF. DNA for the CDR3: TGCAGCGTTGAGCTCAACAGGGGAGAGACCCAGTACTTC.